The rows below give T cell receptor beta chains drawn from one sample of a study of control samples from healthy donors and cancer patients. Sequencing used immunoSEQ multiplex PCR; TCRdb keeps in-frame clones, though not all of them. The repertoire holds over 100,000 clones, 80% to 90% seen once, with 15% to 20% in the top ten. Sequences were obtained from blood. The source of these receptors is a woman aged 50 to 60 in good health. The CDR3 runs from the conserved cysteine through the conserved F or W. Clone size is shown for a subset of rows, as once, few, many or a class of expanded clone.

V gene	clone size	CDR3 protein
TRBV7-9	NA	CASRSSGGDFQETQYF
TRBV30	NA	CAWRLVVNTGELFF
TRBV4-3	NA	CASSHGTASYNEQFF
TRBV19	NA	CASSSKDRSNYGYTF
TRBV28	NA	CASRQPPSQFF
TRBV11-2	NA	CASSLMLAGVGEQFF
TRBV27	NA	CASTSGGGGSSYEQYF
TRBV7-3	NA	CASSPGGRTDTQYF
TRBV19	NA	CASSISAGQWDTQYF
TRBV19	NA	CASSIRQGTTYEQYF
TRBV10-3	once	CAISDGGGTTEAFF
TRBV7-2	once	CASSLGLAGGYNEQFF
TRBV6-5	NA	CASSHHGPNTEAFF
TRBV12-5	NA	CASGLVVGGGNEQFF
TRBV29-1	NA	CSVLRTVRSNTEAFF
TRBV9	NA	CASSVEKGVVGNTIYF
TRBV19	NA	CASRPGGINEQFF
TRBV19	NA	CASSMVTGGYTF
TRBV2	NA	CASTPKPSASRSGANVLTF
TRBV5-1	NA	CASSYNAGAASATEAFF
TRBV12-3/TRBV12-4	once	CASRLGVQPQHF
TRBV6-5	NA	CASRLDRAGNQPQHF
TRBV29-1	NA	CSSEGGVAGPVPPVF
TRBV11-2	NA	CASSLNTEAFF
TRBV6-2/TRBV6-3	once	CASSLGTAYGYTF
TRBV19	NA	CASTSGRGETQYF